The entry that follows covers one TCR beta chain sequence. No antigen is known for it. These data originate in a study of vaccination and CD4 T cells after COVID-19. Stated treatment: approximately 9-day PBMC culture with coronavirus spike peptide pools or control peptides (ViraFEST assay). Sequence data for DNA of cultured CD4+ T cells were generated by the Oncomine TCR Beta short-read assay. A single record per CDR3 protein comes from TCRdb applying MiXCR to the PCR reads. The data contain roughly 16,000 distinct CDR3 sequences, about two fifths of them seen just once; the ten biggest clones take up about 7%. The CDR3 is made up of 15 amino acids. J gave up 5 bases and V 5 bases, and 8 bases lay outside the gene matches. Germline V gene data show CDR1 as SSHAT and CDR2 as FNYEAQ (reference sequence).

This specimen was CD4+ T cells from blood, cultured in vitro, taken after SARS-CoV-2 vaccination. This TCR came from a human donor who had recovered from COVID-19. This chain joins TRBV7-7 and TRBJ2-5, with 10 bases identical to TRBD1. CDR3 in amino acids: CASSDTGTGVETQYF. DNA for the CDR3: TGTGCCAGCAGCGACACCGGGACAGGGGTCGAGACCCAGTACTTC.